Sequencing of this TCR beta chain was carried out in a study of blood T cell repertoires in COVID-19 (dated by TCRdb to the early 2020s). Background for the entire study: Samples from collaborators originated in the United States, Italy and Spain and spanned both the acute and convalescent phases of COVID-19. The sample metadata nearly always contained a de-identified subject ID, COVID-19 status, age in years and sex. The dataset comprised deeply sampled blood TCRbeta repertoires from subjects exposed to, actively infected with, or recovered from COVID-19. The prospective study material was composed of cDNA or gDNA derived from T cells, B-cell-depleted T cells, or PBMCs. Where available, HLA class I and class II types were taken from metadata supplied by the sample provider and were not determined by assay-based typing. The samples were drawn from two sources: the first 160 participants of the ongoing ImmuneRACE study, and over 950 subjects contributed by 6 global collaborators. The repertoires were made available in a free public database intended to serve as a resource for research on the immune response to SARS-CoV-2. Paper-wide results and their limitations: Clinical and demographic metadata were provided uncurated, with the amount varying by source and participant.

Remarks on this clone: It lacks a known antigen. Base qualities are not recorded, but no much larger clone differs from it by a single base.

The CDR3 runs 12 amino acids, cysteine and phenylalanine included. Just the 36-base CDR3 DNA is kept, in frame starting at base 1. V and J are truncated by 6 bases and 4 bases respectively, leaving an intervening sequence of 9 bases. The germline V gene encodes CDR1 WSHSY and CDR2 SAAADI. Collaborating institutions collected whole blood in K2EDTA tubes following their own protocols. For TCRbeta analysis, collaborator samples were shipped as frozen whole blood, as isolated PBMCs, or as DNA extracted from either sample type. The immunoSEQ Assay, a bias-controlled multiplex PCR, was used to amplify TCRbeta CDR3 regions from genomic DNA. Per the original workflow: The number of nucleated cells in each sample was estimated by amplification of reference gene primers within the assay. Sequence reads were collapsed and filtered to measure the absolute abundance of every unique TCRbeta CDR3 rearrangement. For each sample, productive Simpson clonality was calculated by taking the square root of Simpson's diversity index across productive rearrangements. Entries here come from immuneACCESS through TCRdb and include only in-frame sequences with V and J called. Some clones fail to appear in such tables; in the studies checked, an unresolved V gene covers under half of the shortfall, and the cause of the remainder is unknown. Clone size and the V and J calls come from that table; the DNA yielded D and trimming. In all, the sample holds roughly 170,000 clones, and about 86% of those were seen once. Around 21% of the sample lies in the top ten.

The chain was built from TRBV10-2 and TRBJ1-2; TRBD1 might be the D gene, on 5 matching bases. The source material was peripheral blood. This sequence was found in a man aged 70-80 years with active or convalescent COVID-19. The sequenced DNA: TGCGCCAGCAGGGCAGGGCGCTATGGCTACACCTTC. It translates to CASRAGRYGYTF.